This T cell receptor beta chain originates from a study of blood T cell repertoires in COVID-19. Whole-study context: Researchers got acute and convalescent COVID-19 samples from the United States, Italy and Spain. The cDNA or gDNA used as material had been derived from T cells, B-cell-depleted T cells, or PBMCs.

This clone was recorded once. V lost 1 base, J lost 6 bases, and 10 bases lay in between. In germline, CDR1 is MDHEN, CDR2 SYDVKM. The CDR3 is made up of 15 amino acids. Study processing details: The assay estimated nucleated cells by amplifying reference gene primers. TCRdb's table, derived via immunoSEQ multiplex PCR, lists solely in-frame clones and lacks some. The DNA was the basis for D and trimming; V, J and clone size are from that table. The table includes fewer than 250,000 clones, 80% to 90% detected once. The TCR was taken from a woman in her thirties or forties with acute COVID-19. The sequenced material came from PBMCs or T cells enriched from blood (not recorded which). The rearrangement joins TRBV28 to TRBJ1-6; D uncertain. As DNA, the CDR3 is TGTGCCAGCAGTTTATCGGGTGGCAGTAATTCACCCCTCCACTTT. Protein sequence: CASSLSGGSNSPLHF.